This T cell receptor beta chain was sequenced for a study of blood T cell repertoires in COVID-19. About the research overall: Samples representing acute and convalescent COVID-19 were sourced from the United States, Italy and Spain.

The CDR3 extends over 16 amino acids. After removal of 0 bases from V and 0 bases from J, the junction contained 4 bases not matched to a gene. Germline values: CDR1 SGHRS, CDR2 YFSETQ. As originally analysed: Cell counts per sample came from amplifying reference gene primers. Sequencing was performed with immunoSEQ multiplex PCR; in TCRdb, only in-frame clones are kept and a portion is missing. V and J calls and clone size are copied from that table; D and trimming were computed from the DNA. The sample records some 250,000 clones, around 80% being singletons. The TCR sequence derives from a man aged 40-55 years with active or convalescent COVID-19. The sample taken for sequencing was peripheral blood. This chain connects TRBV5-1 to TRBJ2-3, with TRBD1 matching over 7 bases. This chain's CDR3 is CASSLVSGGSTDTQYF. The CDR3 DNA sequence: TGCGCCAGCAGCTTGGTGTCAGGGGGTAGCACAGATACGCAGTATTTT. The whole variable domain, filled in from reference TRBV5-1 and TRBJ2-3, reads KAGVTQTPRYLIKTRGQQVTLSCSPISGHRSVSWYQQTPGQGLQFLFEYFSETQRNKGNFPGRFSGRQFSNSRSEMNVSTLELGDSALYLCASSLVSGGSTDTQYFGPGTRLTVL.